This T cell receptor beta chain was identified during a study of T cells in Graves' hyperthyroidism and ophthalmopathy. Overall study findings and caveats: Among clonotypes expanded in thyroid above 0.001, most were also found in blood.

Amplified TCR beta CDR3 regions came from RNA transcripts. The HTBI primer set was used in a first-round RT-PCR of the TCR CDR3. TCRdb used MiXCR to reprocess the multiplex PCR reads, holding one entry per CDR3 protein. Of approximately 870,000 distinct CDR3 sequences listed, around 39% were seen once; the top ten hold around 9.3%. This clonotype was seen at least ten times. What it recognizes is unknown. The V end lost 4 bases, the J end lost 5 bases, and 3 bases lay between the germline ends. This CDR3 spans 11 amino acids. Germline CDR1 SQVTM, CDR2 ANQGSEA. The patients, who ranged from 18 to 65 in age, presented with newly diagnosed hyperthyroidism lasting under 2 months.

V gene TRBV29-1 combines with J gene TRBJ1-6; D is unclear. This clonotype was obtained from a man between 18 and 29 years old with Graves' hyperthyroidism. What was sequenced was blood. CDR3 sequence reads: CSVGDNSPLHF. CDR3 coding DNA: TGCAGCGTTGGCGATAATTCACCCCTCCACTTT. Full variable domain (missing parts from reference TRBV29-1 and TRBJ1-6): SAVISQKPSRDICQRGTSLTIQCQVDSQVTMMFWYRQQPGQSLTLIATANQGSEATYESGFVIDKFPISRPNLTFSTLTVSNMSPEDSSIYLCSVGDNSPLHFGNGTRLTVT.